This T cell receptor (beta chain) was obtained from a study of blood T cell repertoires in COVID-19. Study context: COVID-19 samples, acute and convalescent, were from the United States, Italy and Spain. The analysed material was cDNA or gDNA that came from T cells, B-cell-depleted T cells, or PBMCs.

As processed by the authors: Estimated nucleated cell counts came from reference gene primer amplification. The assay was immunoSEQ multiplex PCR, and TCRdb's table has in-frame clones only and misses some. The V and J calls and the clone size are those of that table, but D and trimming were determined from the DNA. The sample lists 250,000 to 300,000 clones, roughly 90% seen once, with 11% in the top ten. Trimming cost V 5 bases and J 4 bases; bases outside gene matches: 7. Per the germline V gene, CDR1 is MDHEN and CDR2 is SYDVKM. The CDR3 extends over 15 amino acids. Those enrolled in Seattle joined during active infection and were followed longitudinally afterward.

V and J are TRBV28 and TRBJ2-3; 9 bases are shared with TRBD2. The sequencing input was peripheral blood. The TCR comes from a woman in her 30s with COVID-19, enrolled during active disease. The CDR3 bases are TGTGCCAGCAGTGACCCGGGACTAGCAGCAGATACGCAGTATTTT. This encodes CASSDPGLAADTQYF. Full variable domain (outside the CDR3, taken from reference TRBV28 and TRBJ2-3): DVKVTQSSRYLVKRTGEKVFLECVQDMDHENMFWYRQDPGLGLRLIYFSYDVKMKEKGDIPEGYSVSREKKERFSLILESASTNQTSMYLCASSDPGLAADTQYFGPGTRLTVL.